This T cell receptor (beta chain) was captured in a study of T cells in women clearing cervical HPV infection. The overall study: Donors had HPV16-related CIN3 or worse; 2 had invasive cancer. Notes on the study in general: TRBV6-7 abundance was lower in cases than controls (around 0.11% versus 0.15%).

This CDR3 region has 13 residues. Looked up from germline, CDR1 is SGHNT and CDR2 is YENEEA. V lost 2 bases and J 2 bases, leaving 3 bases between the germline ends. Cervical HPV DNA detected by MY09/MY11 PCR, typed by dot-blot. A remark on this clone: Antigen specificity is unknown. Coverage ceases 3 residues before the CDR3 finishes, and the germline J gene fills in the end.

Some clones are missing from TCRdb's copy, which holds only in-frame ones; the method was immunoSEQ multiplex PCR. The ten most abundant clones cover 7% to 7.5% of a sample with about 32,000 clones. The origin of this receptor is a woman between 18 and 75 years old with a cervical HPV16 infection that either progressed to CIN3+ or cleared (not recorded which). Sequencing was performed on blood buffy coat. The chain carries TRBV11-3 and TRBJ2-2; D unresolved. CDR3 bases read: TGTGCCAGCAGCTTACATAACACCGGGGAG. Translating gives CASSLHNTGE. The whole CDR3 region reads CASSLHNTGELFF.